This TCR beta chain originates from a study of glioma-infiltrating T cells. To note about this clonotype: Its target is not known. The junction differs from germline at one of its ends, possibly a read error.

Using RNA template, CDR3s of TCR alpha and beta were amplified with iRepertoire arm-PCR. One-step reverse transcription and amplification started from approximately 100-400 ng of tissue mRNA or PBMC total RNA. Each CDR3 protein gets one entry after TCRdb re-called the multiplex PCR reads with MiXCR. The profile shows around 190,000 distinct CDR3 sequences, roughly a third of them singletons. This CDR3 region has 15 residues. Germline loops: CDR1 MNHEY, CDR2 SVGEGT. Findings and limits, study-wide: Non-neoplastic patients had below-expected tissue-blood divergence, while all gliomas exceeded expectation. CDR3 overlap between tissue and blood was very small.

The sequence came from a human donor with low-grade glioma or glioblastoma, undergoing nonglioma brain surgery, or in good health (not recorded which). Sequencing was performed on glioma tissue, nonneoplastic brain tissue, or PBMCs (not recorded which). The chain is built from TRBV6-2 or TRBV6-3 and TRBJ2-3, with 11 positions matching TRBD2. In nucleotides, the CDR3 is TGTGCCAGCAGCTTACTAGCGGGAGTCAGGGCTACGCGGTATTTT. Its translation: CASSLLAGVRATRYF.